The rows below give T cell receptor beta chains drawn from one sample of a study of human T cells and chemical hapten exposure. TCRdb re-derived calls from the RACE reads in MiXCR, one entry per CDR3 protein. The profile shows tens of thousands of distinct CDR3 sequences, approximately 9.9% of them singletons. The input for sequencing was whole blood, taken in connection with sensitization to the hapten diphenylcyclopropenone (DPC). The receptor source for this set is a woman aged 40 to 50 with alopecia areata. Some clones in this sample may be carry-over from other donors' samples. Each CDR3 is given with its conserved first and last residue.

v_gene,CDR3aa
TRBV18,CASSPPGTGGSYGYTF
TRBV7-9,CASSPMGGQEAFF
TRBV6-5,CASRLPGQGQSSYNSPLHF
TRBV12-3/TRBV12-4,CASRVGDQPQHF
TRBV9,CASSVIDGSYEQYF
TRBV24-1,CATSDSADNEQFF
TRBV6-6,CASRTGQIGNIQYF
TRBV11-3,CASSLGTLYNEQFF
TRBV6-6,CASSYPQGSGNQPQHF
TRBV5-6,CASSRRDRSPQPQHF
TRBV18,CASSPRDRGNTEAFF
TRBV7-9,CASSQLKGQAYEQYF
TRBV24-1,CATSDARDYTSPQFF
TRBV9,CASSVGTASNTGELFF
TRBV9,CASSVGGGGYGYTF
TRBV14,CASSQLPGSNYGYTF
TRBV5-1,CASSLPTDGYTF
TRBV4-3,CASSQDLWANTGELFF
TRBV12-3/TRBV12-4,CASRRGTGGKADTQYF
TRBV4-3,CASSQGEGRYYGYTF
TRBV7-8,CASSSLRGDYGYTF
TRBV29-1,CSVKGQSVETQYF
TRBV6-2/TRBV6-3,CASSRQTGKGTEAFF
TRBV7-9,CASSPRTGDYEQYF
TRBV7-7,CALGPSGPQETQYF
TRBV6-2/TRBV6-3,CASYRGMNTEAFF
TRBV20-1,CSARDRGTGNTIYF
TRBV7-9,CASSLYKGPKNIQYF
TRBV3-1,CASSRRDPYTEAFF
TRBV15,CATSRDPGTLNTEAFF
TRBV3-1,CASSQDRLAF
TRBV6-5,CASSYSGLSSYNSPLHF
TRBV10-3,CAISEGTIYGYTF
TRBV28,CASRGLRRGGYYYEQYF
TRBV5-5,CASSLGWRNTEAFF
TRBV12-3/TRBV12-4,CASSVWGTYNSPLHF
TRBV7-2,CASSLAEVLAGGPSYEQYF
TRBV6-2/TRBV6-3,CASSGLKTAETQYF
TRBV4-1,CASSSRTGGDEKLFF
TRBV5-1,CASSLAGIGTVDTEAFF
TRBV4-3,CASSPGTGLDIQYF
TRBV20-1,CSARPGLAGVNEQYF
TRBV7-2,CASSQRTEFYGYTF
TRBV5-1,CASRYLPGLATLEQFF
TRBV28,CASIGGDYSNQPQHF
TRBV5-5,CASRSIGETQYF
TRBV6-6,CASGYSGTYGNTIYF
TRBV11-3,CASSPRGVGSETQYF
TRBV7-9,CASSLETGELFF
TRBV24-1,CATSDSALRYTF
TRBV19,CASRVRSNTEAFF
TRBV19,CASSFVYNQPQHF
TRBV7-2,CASSLGTGNYEQYF
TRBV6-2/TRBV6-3,CASSWDRAVEQFF
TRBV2,CASSEGQGALSYEQYF
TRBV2,CAISDRGSYEQYF
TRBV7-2,CASSSPRYTGELFF
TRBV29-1,CSVELGSQGYEQYF
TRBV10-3,CAIKGQGVPYTGELFF
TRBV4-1,CASSQDWTSGGLYNEQFF